The text below deals with one TCR beta chain. This sample is drawn from a study of CD8+ T cells in alopecia areata. The V and J ends lost 4 bases and 4 bases, in that order; junction bases with no gene match: 15. Germline CDR1 is SQVTM and CDR2 is ANQGSEA. The CDR3 has 16 residues. Investigators isolated RNA and reverse transcribed it into cDNA to act as the sequencing template. TCRdb's copy holds only in-frame clones and misses some; the assay was immunoSEQ multiplex PCR. The sample lists around 210,000 clones; around 50% were seen once. What was sequenced was CD8+ T cells sorted from blood. The source of this sequence is a human donor in good health. V and J are TRBV29-1 and TRBJ2-7; 8 nucleotides agree with TRBD1. DNA of the CDR3: TGCAGCGTTGGAATAGGTGTTAGGACAGGGACTTACGAGCAGTACTTC. It specifies CSVGIGVRTGTYEQYF.